The rows below give T cell receptor beta chains drawn from one sample of a study of early T cells in non-severe SARS-CoV-2 infection. MiXCR, applied by TCRdb to the 5' RACE reads, yields one record per CDR3 protein. The sample holds more than 85,000 distinct CDR3 sequences, about 15% seen once. The sample was whole blood. The receptors stem from an adult who was a healthcare worker with PCR-confirmed SARS-CoV-2 infection or an uninfected control (not recorded which). CDR3s include the opening cysteine and the closing phenylalanine or tryptophan. D genes are given only for firm matches. Part of the rows lack a size; the others show once, few, many or a class for expanded clones.

10 NA TRBJ1-2 many TRBV20-1 CSANAVGYTF TGCAGTGCTAATGCGGTGGGCTACACCTTC
13 NA TRBJ2-7 many TRBV7-2 CASSPGHAREQYF TGTGCCAGCAGCCCGGGACACGCGAGAGAGCAGTACTTC
14 NA TRBJ1-2 few TRBV12-3/TRBV12-4 CASTYGTALKGYTF TGTGCCAGCACATACGGGACGGCCTTGAAAGGCTACACCTTC
14 TRBD1 TRBJ2-7 NA TRBV28 CASRRQGGAYEQYF TGTGCCAGCAGAAGACAGGGGGGGGCGTACGAGCAGTACTTC
16 TRBD1 TRBJ1-1 many TRBV6-2/TRBV6-3 CASSFFAGTANTEAFF TGTGCCAGCAGCTTCTTCGCCGGGACAGCGAACACTGAAGCTTTCTTT
15 TRBD1 TRBJ2-1 NA TRBV29-1 CSVLDKDRALTEQFF TGCAGCGTTCTTGATAAGGACAGGGCACTCACGGAGCAGTTCTTC
15 NA TRBJ1-4 NA TRBV5-1 CASSYGTPTNEKLFF TGCGCCAGCAGCTACGGGACACCAACTAATGAAAAACTGTTTTTT
14 NA TRBJ1-1 many TRBV21-1 CASSNNSQLSEAFF TGTGCCAGCAGCAACAATTCCCAGCTCTCCGAAGCTTTCTTT
12 NA TRBJ1-1 many TRBV6-5 CASSYSRGEAFF TGTGCCAGCAGTTACTCGAGAGGTGAAGCTTTCTTT
13 NA TRBJ2-7 few TRBV20-1 CSAPGRWDGEQYF TGCAGTGCTCCCGGACGGTGGGATGGCGAGCAGTACTTC
13 NA TRBJ2-2 few TRBV12-3/TRBV12-4 CASSPDSFGELFF TGTGCCAGCAGCCCCGACAGTTTCGGGGAGCTGTTTTTT
13 TRBD2 TRBJ2-5 many TRBV27 CASRSLGEGTQYF TGTGCCAGCAGGTCCCTAGGGGAGGGGACCCAGTACTTC
13 NA TRBJ2-1 NA TRBV4-3 CASSQRRGGEQFF TGCGCCAGCAGCCAACGCAGGGGAGGTGAGCAGTTCTTC
14 NA TRBJ1-5 many TRBV20-1 CSARTGYRNQPQHF TGCAGTGCTAGAACCGGGTATCGAAATCAGCCCCAGCATTTT
16 NA TRBJ1-2 many TRBV27 CASSLGPEGGGYGYTF TGTGCCAGCAGTTTAGGCCCTGAGGGAGGGGGTTATGGCTACACCTTC
16 NA TRBJ2-3 NA TRBV11-2 CASSLMGGFSTDTQYF TGTGCCAGCAGCTTAATGGGGGGTTTTAGCACAGATACGCAGTATTTT
13 NA TRBJ2-7 NA TRBV7-9 CASSWTETYEQYF TGTGCCAGCAGCTGGACAGAGACCTACGAGCAGTACTTC
17 TRBD1 TRBJ1-3 NA TRBV7-2 CASSFSLTGGSGNTIYF TGTGCCAGCAGCTTTAGCTTAACAGGGGGCTCTGGAAACACCATATATTTT
14 TRBD1 TRBJ1-2 few TRBV6-6 CASSYGGQTYGYTF TGTGCCAGCAGTTACGGGGGACAGACCTATGGCTACACCTTC
16 NA TRBJ2-7 many TRBV20-1 CSARDPRGGAAREQYF TGCAGTGCTAGAGATCCTAGGGGCGGGGCGGCTCGGGAGCAGTACTTC
14 NA TRBJ1-6 few TRBV5-1 CASTLTGPGTPLHF TGCGCCAGCACCCTTACAGGGCCTGGGACACCCCTCCACTTT
15 NA TRBJ1-3 few TRBV28 CASLTHGLSGNTIYF TGTGCCAGCCTCACCCACGGACTCTCTGGAAACACCATATATTTT
15 NA TRBJ2-1 NA TRBV7-2 CASRPWAGTYNEQFF TGTGCCAGCAGGCCATGGGCGGGGACCTACAATGAGCAGTTCTTC
17 TRBD2 TRBJ2-1 few TRBV7-9 CASSRPRSSGMLDEQFF TGTGCCAGCAGCCGCCCCCGATCTAGCGGGATGCTCGATGAGCAGTTCTTC